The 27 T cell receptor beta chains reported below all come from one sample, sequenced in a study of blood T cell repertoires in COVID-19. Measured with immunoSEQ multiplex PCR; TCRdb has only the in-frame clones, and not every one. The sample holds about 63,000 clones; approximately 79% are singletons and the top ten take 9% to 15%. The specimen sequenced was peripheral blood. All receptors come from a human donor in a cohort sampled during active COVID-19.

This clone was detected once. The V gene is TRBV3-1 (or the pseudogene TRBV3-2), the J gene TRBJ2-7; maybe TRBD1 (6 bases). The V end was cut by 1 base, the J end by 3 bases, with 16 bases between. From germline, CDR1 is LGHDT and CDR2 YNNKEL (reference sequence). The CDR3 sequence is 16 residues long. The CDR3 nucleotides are TGTGCCAGCAGCCAAGCCCTGGACAGCCCTTTCTACGAGCAGTACTTC. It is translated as CASSQALDSPFYEQYF.

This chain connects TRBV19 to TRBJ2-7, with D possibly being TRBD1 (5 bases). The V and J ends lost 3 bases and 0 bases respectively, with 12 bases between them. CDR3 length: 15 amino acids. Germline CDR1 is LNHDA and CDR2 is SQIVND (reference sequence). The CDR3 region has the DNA TGTGCCAGTAGTATGGGGCAGACGAGCTCCTACGAGCAGTACTTC. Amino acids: CASSMGQTSSYEQYF.

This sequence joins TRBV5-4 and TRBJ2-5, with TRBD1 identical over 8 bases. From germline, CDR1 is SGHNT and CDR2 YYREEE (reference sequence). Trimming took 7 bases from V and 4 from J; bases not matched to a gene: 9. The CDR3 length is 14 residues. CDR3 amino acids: CASWRQGIGETQYF. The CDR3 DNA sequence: TGTGCCAGCTGGCGACAGGGGATCGGAGAGACCCAGTACTTC.

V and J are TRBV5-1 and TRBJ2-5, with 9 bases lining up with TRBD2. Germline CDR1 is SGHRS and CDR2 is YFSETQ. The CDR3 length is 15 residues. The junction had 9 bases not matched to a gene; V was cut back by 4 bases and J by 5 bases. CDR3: CASSPYGGGVETQYF. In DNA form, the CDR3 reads TGCGCCAGCAGCCCCTACGGCGGGGGGGTGGAGACCCAGTACTTC.

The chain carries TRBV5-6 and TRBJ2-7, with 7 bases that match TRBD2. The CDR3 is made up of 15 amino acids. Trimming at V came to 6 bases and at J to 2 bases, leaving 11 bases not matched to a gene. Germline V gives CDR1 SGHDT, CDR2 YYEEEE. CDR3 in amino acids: CASIRMGGAAYEQYF. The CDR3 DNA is TGTGCCAGCATACGAATGGGAGGGGCGGCCTACGAGCAGTACTTC.

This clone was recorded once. The CDR3 loop reads CATHPGLAAGELFF. The CDR3 nucleotides are TGTGCCACCCACCCGGGACTAGCTGCCGGGGAGCTGTTTTTT. The chain has TRBV10-3 and TRBJ2-2; 9 bases fit TRBD2. V was pared by 10 bases and J by 6 bases, with 9 bases of the junction left unmatched. The CDR3 covers 14 residues. The germline V gene has CDR1 ENHRY and CDR2 SYGVKD.

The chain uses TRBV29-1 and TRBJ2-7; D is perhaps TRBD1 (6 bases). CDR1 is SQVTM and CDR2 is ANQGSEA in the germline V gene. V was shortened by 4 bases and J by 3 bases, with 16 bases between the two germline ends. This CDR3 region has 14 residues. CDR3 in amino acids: CSVGGAGDNYEQYF. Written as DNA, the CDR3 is TGCAGCGTTGGAGGAGCTGGGGACAACTACGAGCAGTACTTC.

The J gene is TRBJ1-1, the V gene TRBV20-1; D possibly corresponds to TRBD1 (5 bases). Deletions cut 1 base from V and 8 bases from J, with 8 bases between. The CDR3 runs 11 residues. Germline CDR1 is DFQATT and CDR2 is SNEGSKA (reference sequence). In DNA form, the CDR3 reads TGCAGTGCTAGAGGGGGGGGAGAAGCTTTCTTT. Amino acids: CSARGGGEAFF.

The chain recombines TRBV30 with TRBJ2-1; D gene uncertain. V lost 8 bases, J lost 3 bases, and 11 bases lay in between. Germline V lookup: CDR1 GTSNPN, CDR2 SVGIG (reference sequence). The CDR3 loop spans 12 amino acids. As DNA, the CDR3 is TGTGCCAGAGCTGGAGACTACAATGAGCAGTTCTTC. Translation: CARAGDYNEQFF.

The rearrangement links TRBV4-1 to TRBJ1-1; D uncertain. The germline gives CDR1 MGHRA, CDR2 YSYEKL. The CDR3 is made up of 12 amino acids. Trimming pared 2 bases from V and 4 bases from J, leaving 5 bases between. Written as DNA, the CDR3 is TGCGCCAGCAGCCAACGAGGCACTGAAGCTTTCTTT. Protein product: CASSQRGTEAFF.

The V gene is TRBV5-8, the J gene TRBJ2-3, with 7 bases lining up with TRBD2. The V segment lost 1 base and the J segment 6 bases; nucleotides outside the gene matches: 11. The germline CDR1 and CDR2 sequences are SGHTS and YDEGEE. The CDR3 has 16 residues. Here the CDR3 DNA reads TGTGCCAGCAGCTTGATATTATTAGCGGGTGGGGATACGCAGTATTTT. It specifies CASSLILLAGGDTQYF. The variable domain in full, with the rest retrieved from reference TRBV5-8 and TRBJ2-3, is EAGVTQSPTHLIKTRGQQATLRCSPISGHTSVYWYQQALGLGLQFLLWYDEGEERNRGNFPPRFSGRQFPNYSSELNVNALELEDSALYLCASSLILLAGGDTQYFGPGTRLTVL.

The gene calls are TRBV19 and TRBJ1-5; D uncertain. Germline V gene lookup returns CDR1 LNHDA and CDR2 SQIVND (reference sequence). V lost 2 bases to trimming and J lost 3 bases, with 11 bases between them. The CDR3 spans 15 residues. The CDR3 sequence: CASSISLGYNQPQHF. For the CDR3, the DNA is TGTGCCAGTAGTATATCCCTCGGTTACAATCAGCCCCAGCATTTT.

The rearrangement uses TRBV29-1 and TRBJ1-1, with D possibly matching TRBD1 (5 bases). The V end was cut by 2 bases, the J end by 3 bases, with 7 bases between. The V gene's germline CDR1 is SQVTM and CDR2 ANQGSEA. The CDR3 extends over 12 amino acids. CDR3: CSVESRDTEAFF. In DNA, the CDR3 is TGCAGCGTTGAAAGCAGGGACACTGAAGCTTTCTTT.

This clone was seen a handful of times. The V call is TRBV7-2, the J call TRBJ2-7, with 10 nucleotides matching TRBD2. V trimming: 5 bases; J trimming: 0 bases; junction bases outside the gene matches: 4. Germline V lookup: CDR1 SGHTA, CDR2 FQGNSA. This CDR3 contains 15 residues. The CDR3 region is CASSDSGGASYEQYF. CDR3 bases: TGTGCCAGCAGCGACAGCGGGGGGGCCTCCTACGAGCAGTACTTC.

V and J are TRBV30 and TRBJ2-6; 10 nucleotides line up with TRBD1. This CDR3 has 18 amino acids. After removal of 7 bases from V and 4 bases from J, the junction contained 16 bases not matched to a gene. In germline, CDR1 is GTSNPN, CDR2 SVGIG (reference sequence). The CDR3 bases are TGTGCCTCCCTTTTTCGGGACAGGGGCCTGTCGGGGGCCAACGTCCTGACTTTC. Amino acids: CASLFRDRGLSGANVLTF.

The CDR3 region has the DNA TGTGCCTGGAGTGGGTTGTGGGCGAACACTGAAGCTTTCTTT. Translating it yields CAWSGLWANTEAFF. This chain connects TRBV30 to TRBJ1-1; D remains unclear. Germline CDR1 and CDR2: GTSNPN and SVGIG (reference sequence). The CDR3 sequence is 14 residues long. V lost 1 base, J lost 1 base, and 10 bases lay in between. The variable domain in full, completed from reference TRBV30 and TRBJ1-1, reads SQTIHQWPATLVQPVGSPLSLECTVEGTSNPNLYWYRQAAGRGLQLLFYSVGIGQISSEVPQNLSASRPQDRQFILSSKKLLLSDSGFYLCAWSGLWANTEAFFGQGTRLTVV.

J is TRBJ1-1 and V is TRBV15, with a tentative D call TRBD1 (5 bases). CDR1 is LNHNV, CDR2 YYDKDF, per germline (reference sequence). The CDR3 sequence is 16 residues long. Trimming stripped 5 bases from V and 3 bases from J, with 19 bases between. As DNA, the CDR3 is TGTGCCACCAGCCGGCGTGGCCAGGGCGGAGACACTGAAGCTTTCTTT. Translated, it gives CATSRRGQGGDTEAFF.

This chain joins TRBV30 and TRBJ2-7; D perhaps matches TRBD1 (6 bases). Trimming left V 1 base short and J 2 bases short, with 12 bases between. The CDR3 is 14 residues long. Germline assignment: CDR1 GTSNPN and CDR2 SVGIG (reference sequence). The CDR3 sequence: CAWSGQVGAYEQYF. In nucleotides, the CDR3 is TGTGCCTGGAGTGGACAGGTCGGGGCCTACGAGCAGTACTTC. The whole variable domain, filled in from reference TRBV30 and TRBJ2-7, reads SQTIHQWPATLVQPVGSPLSLECTVEGTSNPNLYWYRQAAGRGLQLLFYSVGIGQISSEVPQNLSASRPQDRQFILSSKKLLLSDSGFYLCAWSGQVGAYEQYFGPGTRLTVT.

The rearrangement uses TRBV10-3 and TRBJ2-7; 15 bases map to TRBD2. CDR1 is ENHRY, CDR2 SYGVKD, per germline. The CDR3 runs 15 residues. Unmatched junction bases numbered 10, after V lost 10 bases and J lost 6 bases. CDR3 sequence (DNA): TGTGCCAACGGGCCCAAGGGACTAGCGGGAGGCGAGCAGTACTTC. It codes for CANGPKGLAGGEQYF.

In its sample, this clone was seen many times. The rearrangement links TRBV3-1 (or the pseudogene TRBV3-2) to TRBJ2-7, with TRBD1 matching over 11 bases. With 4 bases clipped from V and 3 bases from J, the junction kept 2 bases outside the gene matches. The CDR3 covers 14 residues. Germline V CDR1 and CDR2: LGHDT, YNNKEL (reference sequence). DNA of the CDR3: TGTGCCAGCAGCCGCGGGACAGGGGGCTACGAGCAGTACTTC. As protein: CASSRGTGGYEQYF.

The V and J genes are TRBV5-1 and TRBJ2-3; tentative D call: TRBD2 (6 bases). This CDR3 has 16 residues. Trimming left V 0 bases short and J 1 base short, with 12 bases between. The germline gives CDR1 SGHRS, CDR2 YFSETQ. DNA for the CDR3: TGCGCCAGCAGCTTGGTGGTAGCGGCCCGCACAGATACGCAGTATTTT. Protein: CASSLVVAARTDTQYF.

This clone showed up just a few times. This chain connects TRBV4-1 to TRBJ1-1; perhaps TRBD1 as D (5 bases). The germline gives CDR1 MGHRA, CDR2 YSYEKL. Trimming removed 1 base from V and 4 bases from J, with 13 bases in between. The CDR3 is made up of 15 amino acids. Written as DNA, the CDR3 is TGCGCCAGCAGCCAAGTCGCGGGGCGGGTCACTGAAGCTTTCTTT. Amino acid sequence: CASSQVAGRVTEAFF.

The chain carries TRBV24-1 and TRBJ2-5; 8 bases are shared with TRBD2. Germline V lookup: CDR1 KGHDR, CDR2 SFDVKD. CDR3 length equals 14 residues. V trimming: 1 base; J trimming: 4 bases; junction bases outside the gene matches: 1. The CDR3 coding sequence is TGTGCCACCAGTGATTTCACTAGCGGAGAGACCCAGTACTTC. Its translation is CATSDFTSGETQYF.

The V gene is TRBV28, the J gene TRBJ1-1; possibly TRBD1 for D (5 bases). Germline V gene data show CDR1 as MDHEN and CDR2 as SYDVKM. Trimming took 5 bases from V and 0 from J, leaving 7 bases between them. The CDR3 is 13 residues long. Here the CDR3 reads CASSRQLNTEAFF. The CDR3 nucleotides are TGTGCCAGCAGTAGACAGCTGAACACTGAAGCTTTCTTT.

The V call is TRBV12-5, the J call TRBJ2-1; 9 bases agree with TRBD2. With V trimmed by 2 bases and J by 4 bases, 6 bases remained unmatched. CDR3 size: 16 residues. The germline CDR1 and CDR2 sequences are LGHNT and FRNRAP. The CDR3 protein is CASGLIPSGGYNEQFF. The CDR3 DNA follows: TGTGCTAGTGGTTTGATTCCCAGCGGGGGGTACAATGAGCAGTTCTTC. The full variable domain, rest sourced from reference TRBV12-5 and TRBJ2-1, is DARVTQTPRHKVTEMGQEVTMRCQPILGHNTVFWYRQTMMQGLELLAYFRNRAPLDDSGMPKDRFSAEMPDATLATLKIQPSEPRDSAVYFCASGLIPSGGYNEQFFGPGTRLTVL.

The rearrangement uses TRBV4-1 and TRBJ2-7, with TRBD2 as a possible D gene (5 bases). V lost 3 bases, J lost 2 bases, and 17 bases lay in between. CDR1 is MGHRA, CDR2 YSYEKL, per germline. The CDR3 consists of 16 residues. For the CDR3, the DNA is TGCGCCAGCAGCCAGGTCATACGGACTGGAACCTACGAGCAGTACTTC. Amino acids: CASSQVIRTGTYEQYF.

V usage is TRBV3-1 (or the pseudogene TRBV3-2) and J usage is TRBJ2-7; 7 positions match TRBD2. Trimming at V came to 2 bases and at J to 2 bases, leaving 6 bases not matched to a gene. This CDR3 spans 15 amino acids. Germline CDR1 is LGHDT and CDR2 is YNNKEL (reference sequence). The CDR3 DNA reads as TGTGCCAGCAGCCAAAAGTCAGGACTAGCCTACGAGCAGTACTTC. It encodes CASSQKSGLAYEQYF.